This T cell receptor beta chain emerged from a study of naive and memory T cell subsets. This clonotype was seen only a few times. Its antigen is as yet unknown. There are 11 residues in the CDR3. V was cut by 5 bases and J by 8 bases, with 9 bases left in between. Two oligonucleotides, mixed equimolar, formed the beta constant-region primer covering TRBC1 and TRBC2. Four rounds of PCR amplified the ligated cDNA using nested alpha and beta constant-region primers plus SP2. In TCRdb, the UMI-ligation and nested PCR reads were re-called with MiXCR into one record per CDR3 protein. The data hold 120,000 to 150,000 distinct CDR3 sequences, with around 21% observed a single time. The study, taken as a whole, reports: Possibly reflecting memory cells re-expressing CD45RA, a few larger clonotypes occurred in naive repertoires, especially CD8. Gini index rose across naive, CM, EM and EMRA in CD4 and CD8.

CMV status came from CD4+ T cell IFNgamma after overnight CMV lysate stimulation of fresh PBMCs. Cells stained for CD3, CD4, CD8, CD45RA, CD27 and viability were sorted into four CD45RA/CD27 subsets. The chain links TRBV12-3 or TRBV12-4 to TRBJ1-1, with D possibly matching TRBD1 (6 bases). Sequencing input: naive CD8+ T cells from blood. This clonotype was obtained from a human donor in good health. The CDR3 region has the DNA TGTGCCAGCAGTGACACAGGGGAAGCTTTCTTT. It is translated as CASSDTGEAFF.